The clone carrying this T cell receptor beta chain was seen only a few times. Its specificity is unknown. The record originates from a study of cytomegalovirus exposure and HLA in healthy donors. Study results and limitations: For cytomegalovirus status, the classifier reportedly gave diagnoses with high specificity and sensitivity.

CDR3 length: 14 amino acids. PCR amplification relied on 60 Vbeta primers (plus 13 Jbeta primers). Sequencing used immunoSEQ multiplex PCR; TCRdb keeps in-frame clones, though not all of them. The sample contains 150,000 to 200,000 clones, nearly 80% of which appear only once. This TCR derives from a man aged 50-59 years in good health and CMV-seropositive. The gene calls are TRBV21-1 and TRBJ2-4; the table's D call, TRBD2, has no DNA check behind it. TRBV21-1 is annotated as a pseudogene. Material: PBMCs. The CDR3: CASSKGGAKNIQYF. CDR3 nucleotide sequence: TGTGCCAGCAGCAAAGGCGGGGCCAAAAACATTCAGTACTTC.